The next 18 T cell receptor beta chains were all read from a single sample in a study of CD8+CD57+ T cells in acquired aplastic anemia. For CDR3 and TCR beta VDJ profiling, genomic DNA was the template used. TCRdb used MiXCR to reprocess the reads, holding one entry per CDR3 protein. There are some 180,000 distinct CDR3 sequences in the sample; around 45% occur only once, and around 2.9% lies in the top ten. The sample was sorted CD4+, CD8+, or CD8+CD57+ T cells (not recorded which) from PBMCs. The source of these receptors is a human donor in good health.

The V gene is TRBV24-1, the J gene TRBJ1-5; no firm D call. Germline loops: CDR1 KGHDR, CDR2 SFDVKD. V gave up 3 bases and J gave up 0 bases, with 5 bases separating them. The CDR3 spans 14 residues. The DNA of the CDR3 is TGTGCCACCAGTGATGAGTTTAGCAATCAGCCCCAGCATTTT. Its translation is CATSDEFSNQPQHF.

There are many counts of this clonotype. The V and J genes are TRBV2 and TRBJ2-1; weak D call: TRBD1 (5 bases). The CDR3 length is 13 residues. Looked up from germline, CDR1 is SNHLY and CDR2 is FYNNEI. Trimming cost V 11 bases and J 4 bases, with 15 bases left between them. CDR3 DNA sequence: TGTGCCGGACAACTTGAACGTTACAATGAGCAGTTCTTC. It encodes CAGQLERYNEQFF.

This chain uses TRBV19 with TRBJ2-1; tentative D call: TRBD1 (6 bases). The V end was cut by 6 bases, the J end by 6 bases, with 18 bases between. The germline V gene has CDR1 LNHDA and CDR2 SQIVND (reference sequence). The CDR3 loop spans 15 amino acids. CDR3 region: CASRTRGQRGNEQFF. Here the CDR3 DNA reads TGTGCCAGTAGGACCCGGGGACAAAGGGGCAATGAGCAGTTCTTC.

Regarding this clonotype: The CDR3 end shows no conserved phenylalanine or tryptophan, and so a read error is likely. This sequence joins TRBV5-1 and TRBJ2-7; D is possibly TRBD1 (6 bases). The CDR3 totals 14 residues. Per germline, CDR1 SGHRS and CDR2 YFSETQ. The V end was cut by 4 bases, the J end by 4 bases, with 15 bases between. CDR3 sequence reads: CASSMGAFFYEQYL. CDR3 DNA sequence: TGCGCCAGCAGCATGGGGGCTTTCTTTTACGAGCAGTACCTC.

This clonotype was detected many times. The V call is TRBV7-2, the J call TRBJ2-7; possible D gene TRBD1, 5 bases. This CDR3 comprises 15 residues. CDR1 SGHTA and CDR2 FQGNSA come from the germline V gene. The ends were cut back, 5 bases at V and 2 bases at J, with 16 bases in the middle. CDR3 sequence: CASSPFRVRTYEQYF. CDR3 in DNA: TGTGCCAGCAGCCCATTCAGGGTGAGAACCTACGAGCAGTACTTC.

CDR3 bases: TGTGCCAGCAGCACCGACTCTAGCTACGAGCAGTACTTC. Translation gives CASSTDSSYEQYF. The chain recombines TRBV7-9 with TRBJ2-7; no definite D call. Germline V lookup: CDR1 SEHNR, CDR2 FQNEAQ (reference sequence). Trimming took off 5 bases at V and 3 bases at J, with 11 bases between the two ends. This CDR3 is 13 amino acids long.

The V call is TRBV12-3 or TRBV12-4, the J call TRBJ1-5; no firm D call. With 3 bases removed from V and 7 bases from J, the gap between germline ends came to 19 bases. The CDR3 runs 16 residues. The CDR3 nucleotides are TGTGCCAGCAGTTTCGACGACCCGGCGTTAGGACAGCCCCAGCATTTT. Translated: CASSFDDPALGQPQHF.

A word on this clonotype: This may come from a read error, since a much larger clone is one base off. The gene calls are TRBV5-1 and TRBJ2-2; possibly TRBD1 for D (5 bases). The V end was cut by 3 bases, the J end by 6 bases, with 12 bases between. CDR1 and CDR2 (germline): SGHRS, YFSETQ. The CDR3 has 14 residues. The CDR3 DNA reads as TGCGCCAGCAGCTGGGCCCTGGGGCCCGGGGAGCTGTTTTTT. It translates to CASSWALGPGELFF.

This clonotype was seen just once. The CDR3 loop is CASSVGQGVETQYF. Here the CDR3 DNA reads TGTGCCAGCAGTGTGGGGCAGGGCGTCGAGACCCAGTACTTC. The chain couples TRBV25-1 to TRBJ2-5, with D perhaps matching TRBD1 (5 bases). Trimming removed 4 bases from V and 5 bases from J, with 14 bases in between. The CDR3 loop spans 14 amino acids. Per germline, CDR1 MGHDK and CDR2 SYGVNS.

This clonotype has at least ten counts. The chain combines TRBV9 with TRBJ1-6, with D unresolved. In germline, CDR1 is SGDLS, CDR2 YYNGEE. The CDR3 sequence is 14 residues long. Trimming stripped 4 bases from V and 6 bases from J, with 11 bases between. The CDR3 protein is CASSMTSSNSPLHF. CDR3 coding DNA: TGTGCCAGCAGCATGACAAGCAGTAATTCACCCCTCCACTTT.

Comments on this clonotype: It may be a read error: a sequence one base away is much more abundant. The V and J genes are TRBV20-1 and TRBJ2-7, with D possibly TRBD2 on 6 matching bases. V was clipped by 4 bases and J by 5 bases, with 18 bases between them. This CDR3 is built from 14 residues. Germline V lookup: CDR1 DFQATT, CDR2 SNEGSKA (reference sequence). This CDR3 is CSAISLVGGDEQYF. The CDR3 DNA reads as TGCAGTGCTATTAGCCTAGTGGGAGGCGACGAGCAGTACTTC.

The chain couples TRBV2 to TRBJ2-3; no clear D gene. The CDR3 loop spans 11 amino acids. Germline V gene lookup returns CDR1 SNHLY and CDR2 FYNNEI. V was shortened by 2 bases and J by 5 bases, with 2 bases between the two germline ends. Here the CDR3 DNA reads TGTGCCAGCAGTGAACAAGATACGCAGTATTTT. Its translation: CASSEQDTQYF.

This clonotype showed up many times. The chain couples TRBV7-3 to TRBJ2-1, with 7 positions matching TRBD1. The length of the CDR3 is 15 residues. Per germline, CDR1 SGHTA and CDR2 FQGTGA. Unmatched junction bases numbered 5, after V lost 5 bases and J lost 1 base. CDR3 loop: CASSVTGNSYNEQFF. DNA for the CDR3: TGTGCCAGCAGCGTGACAGGGAATTCCTACAATGAGCAGTTCTTC.

The chain carries TRBV2 and TRBJ1-2; tentative D call: TRBD1 (6 bases). Trimming removed 2 bases from V and 4 bases from J, with 11 bases in between. Germline V gives CDR1 SNHLY, CDR2 FYNNEI. This CDR3 contains 14 residues. CDR3 nucleotides: TGTGCCAGCAGTGAAAGGGGGGCAGCCTATGGCTACACCTTC. This gives the protein CASSERGAAYGYTF.

The CDR3 region is CSSPSIARDTQYF. DNA for the CDR3: TGCAGCTCACCGTCGATAGCAAGAGATACGCAGTATTTT. The genes are TRBV29-1 and TRBJ2-3; D is unclear. The ends were cut back, 8 bases at V and 5 bases at J, with 17 bases in the middle. Germline V gene data show CDR1 as SQVTM and CDR2 as ANQGSEA. The CDR3 length is 13 residues.

This clonotype was seen more than once but under ten times. The rearrangement links TRBV30 to TRBJ2-2; D possibly corresponds to TRBD2 (6 bases). Germline V gene lookup returns CDR1 GTSNPN and CDR2 SVGIG (reference sequence). V was cut by 0 bases and J by 5 bases, with 16 bases left in between. CDR3 length: 16 amino acids. The CDR3 bases are TGTGCCTGGAGTGTACACTCGGGAGTTAATACCGGGGAGCTGTTTTTT. Translated, it gives CAWSVHSGVNTGELFF.

This chain uses TRBV3-1 with TRBJ1-4; 7 bases agree with TRBD1. J was trimmed by 4 bases and V by 0 bases; bases with no gene match: 2. The CDR3 is made up of 15 amino acids. Germline CDR1 and CDR2: LGHDT and YNNKEL (reference sequence). Written as DNA, the CDR3 is TGTGCCAGCAGCCAAGATACAGGGGATAATGAAAAACTGTTTTTT. This codes for CASSQDTGDNEKLFF.

This clonotype has ten or more counts. The chain carries TRBV20-1 and TRBJ1-5; no firm D call. V lost 3 bases to trimming and J lost 0 bases, with 12 bases between them. Per the germline V gene, CDR1 is DFQATT and CDR2 is SNEGSKA (reference sequence). This CDR3 is 15 amino acids long. The CDR3 sequence: CSASPGANSNQPQHF. The CDR3 coding sequence is TGCAGTGCTAGCCCGGGTGCGAATAGCAATCAGCCCCAGCATTTT.